This TCR beta chain is drawn from a study of blood T cell repertoires in COVID-19. Study overall: Sites in the United States, Italy and Spain provided acute and convalescent COVID-19 samples. Sample material is recorded as cDNA or gDNA derived from T cells, B-cell-depleted T cells, or PBMCs.

How the authors handled the data: Counts of nucleated cells, estimated from reference gene primer amplification, were obtained. Data came from immunoSEQ multiplex PCR; TCRdb stores just in-frame clones and leaves some out. V and J calls and clone size come straight from that table; D and trimming were deduced from the DNA. Here the sample spans 110,000 to 150,000 clones, 80% to 90% being singletons. Trimming took 7 bases from V and 9 from J, leaving 13 bases between them. This CDR3 comprises 12 residues. Germline CDR1 SNHLY, CDR2 FYNNEI. The sequence was obtained from a woman aged 55 to 70 with active COVID-19. The sequenced sample was peripheral blood. The chain combines TRBV2 with TRBJ2-4; D is uncertain. The CDR3 coding sequence is TGTGCCAGCAAGCTCGATACGGGCATTCAGTACTTC. It codes for CASKLDTGIQYF. The full variable domain, its missing parts supplied by reference TRBV2 and TRBJ2-4, is EPEVTQTPSHQVTQMGQEVILRCVPISNHLYFYWYRQILGQKVEFLVSFYNNEISEKSEIFDDQFSVERPDGSNFTLKIRSTKLEDSAMYFCASKLDTGIQYFGAGTRLSVL.